The rows below give T cell receptor beta chains drawn from one sample of a study of beta chain features in type 1 diabetes. The assay was immunoSEQ multiplex PCR, and TCRdb's table has in-frame clones only and misses some. The table shows 200,000 to 250,000 clones, with less than 35% occurring only once. Specimen: central memory CD4+ T cells from blood. These receptor sequences come from a man aged 25 to 45 in good health. Each CDR3 is given with its conserved first and last residue.

v_call: TRBV13; cdr3_aa: CASSPAGQTYEQYF
v_call: TRBV15; cdr3_aa: CATSVGRSYEQYF
v_call: TRBV28; cdr3_aa: CASREGQGMAHYGYTF
v_call: TRBV11-2; cdr3_aa: CASSANYEQYF
v_call: TRBV6-6; cdr3_aa: CASRRTAAANEQFF
v_call: TRBV29-1; cdr3_aa: CSAPRAGERNEQFF
v_call: TRBV7-2; cdr3_aa: CASSTSGGGDTQYF
v_call: TRBV6-5; cdr3_aa: CASSPGLFSGELFF
v_call: TRBV7-6; cdr3_aa: CASSARGDGNQPQHF
v_call: TRBV5-1; cdr3_aa: CASSLGSQQETQYF
v_call: TRBV30; cdr3_aa: CAFRGTGGYEQYF
v_call: TRBV30; cdr3_aa: CAWSLAGYEQYF
v_call: TRBV30; cdr3_aa: CAWSVRLDRGYNEQFF
v_call: TRBV28; cdr3_aa: CASSLVAAYEQYF
v_call: TRBV5-4; cdr3_aa: CASNLQGDTEAFF
v_call: TRBV28; cdr3_aa: CASRVPLGGYTF
v_call: TRBV4-3; cdr3_aa: CASSQDHGLDNSFF
v_call: TRBV5-4; cdr3_aa: CASSSGGNSYNEQFF
v_call: TRBV5-6; cdr3_aa: CASSLGQGGTDTQYF
v_call: TRBV29-1; cdr3_aa: CSVETSGYTF
v_call: TRBV7-2; cdr3_aa: CASSPQGELFF
v_call: TRBV5-4; cdr3_aa: CASSLVYDLEQYF
v_call: TRBV20-1; cdr3_aa: CSADGFYGYTF
v_call: TRBV4-3; cdr3_aa: CASSQDLSGYGYTF
v_call: TRBV10-3; cdr3_aa: CAISPLAGNDNEQFF
v_call: TRBV6-5; cdr3_aa: CASSEGLVTDTQYF
v_call: TRBV4-3; cdr3_aa: CASRLAGGPRDEQFF
v_call: TRBV5-1; cdr3_aa: CASSLVQPAETQYF
v_call: TRBV14; cdr3_aa: CASSQLAGGSETQYF
v_call: TRBV5-4; cdr3_aa: CASSTRANTEAFF
v_call: TRBV7-6; cdr3_aa: CASSPRDRGTDTQYF
v_call: TRBV29-1; cdr3_aa: CSVERGYTF
v_call: TRBV30; cdr3_aa: CAWSRGETQYF
v_call: TRBV2; cdr3_aa: CASTIYREELGEQYF
v_call: TRBV15; cdr3_aa: CATSRASGANNEQFF
v_call: TRBV27; cdr3_aa: CASRRRDVSSTDTQYF
v_call: TRBV5-1; cdr3_aa: CASSSAGQGLHEQYF
v_call: TRBV5-1; cdr3_aa: CASSLVTSGEETQYF
v_call: TRBV11-2; cdr3_aa: CASSLGQGYGYTF
v_call: TRBV30; cdr3_aa: CACQRSVSTDTQYF
v_call: TRBV9; cdr3_aa: CASSGLAPGQRDTQYF
v_call: TRBV29-1; cdr3_aa: CSPVVVAGADTQYF
v_call: TRBV9; cdr3_aa: CASRKDHNEQFF
v_call: TRBV28; cdr3_aa: CASRVQGRGYGYTF
v_call: TRBV25-1; cdr3_aa: CASSESSRIQETQYF
v_call: TRBV30; cdr3_aa: CAWSPGGGYNEQFF
v_call: TRBV25-1; cdr3_aa: CASTRDIGETQYF
v_call: TRBV29-1; cdr3_aa: CSARGAGNTEAFF
v_call: TRBV9; cdr3_aa: CASSVATNGVNEQFF
v_call: TRBV2; cdr3_aa: CASSDGDTQYF
v_call: TRBV5-1; cdr3_aa: CASSLEDNEQFF
v_call: TRBV5-1; cdr3_aa: CASRLGGQETQYF